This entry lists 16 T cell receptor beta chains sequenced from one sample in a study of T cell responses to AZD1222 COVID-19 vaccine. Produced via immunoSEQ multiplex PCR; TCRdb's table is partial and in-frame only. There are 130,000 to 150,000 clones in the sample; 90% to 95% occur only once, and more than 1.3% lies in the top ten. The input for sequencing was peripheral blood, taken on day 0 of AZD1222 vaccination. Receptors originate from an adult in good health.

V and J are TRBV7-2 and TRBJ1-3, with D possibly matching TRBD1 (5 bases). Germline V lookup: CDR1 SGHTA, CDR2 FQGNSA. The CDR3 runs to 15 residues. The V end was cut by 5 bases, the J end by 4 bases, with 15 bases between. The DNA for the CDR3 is TGTGCCAGCAGCCGCCAGGCAGGGTCGGGAAACACCATATATTTT. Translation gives CASSRQAGSGNTIYF.

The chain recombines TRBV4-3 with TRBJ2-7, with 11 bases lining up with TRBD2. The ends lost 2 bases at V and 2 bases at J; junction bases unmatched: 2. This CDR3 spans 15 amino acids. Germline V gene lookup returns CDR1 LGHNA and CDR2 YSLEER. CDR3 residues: CASSQLAGGTYEQYF. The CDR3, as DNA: TGCGCCAGCAGCCAACTAGCGGGAGGTACCTACGAGCAGTACTTC.

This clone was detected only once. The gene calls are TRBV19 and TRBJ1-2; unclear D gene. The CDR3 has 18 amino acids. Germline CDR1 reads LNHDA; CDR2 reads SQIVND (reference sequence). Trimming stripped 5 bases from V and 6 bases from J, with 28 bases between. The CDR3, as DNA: TGTGCCAGTAGTTTTTTCTCGGCGGCAGGCCGGGCCCACAATGGCTACACCTTC. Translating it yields CASSFFSAAGRAHNGYTF.

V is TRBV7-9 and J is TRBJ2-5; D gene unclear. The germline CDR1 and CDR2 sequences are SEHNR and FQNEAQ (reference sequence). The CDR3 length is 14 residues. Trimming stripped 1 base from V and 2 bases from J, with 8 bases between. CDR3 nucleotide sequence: TGTGCCAGCAGCTTAGTAAATCTTCAAGAGACCCAGTACTTC. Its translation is CASSLVNLQETQYF.

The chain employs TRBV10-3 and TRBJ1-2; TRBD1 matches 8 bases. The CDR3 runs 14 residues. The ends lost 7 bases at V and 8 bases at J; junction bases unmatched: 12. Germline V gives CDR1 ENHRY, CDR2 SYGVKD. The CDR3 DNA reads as TGTGCCATCACACCAAAGGACAGGGAAGGCGGCTACACCTTC. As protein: CAITPKDREGGYTF.

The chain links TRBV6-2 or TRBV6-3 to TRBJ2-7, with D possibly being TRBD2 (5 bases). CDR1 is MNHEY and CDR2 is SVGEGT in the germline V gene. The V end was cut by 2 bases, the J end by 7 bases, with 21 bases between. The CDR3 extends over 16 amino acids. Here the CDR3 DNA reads TGTGCCAGCAGTTACGGGCGGGCCGTAGGTAGAAAGGAGCAGTACTTC. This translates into CASSYGRAVGRKEQYF.

The CDR3: CASSDTQRNIQYF. CDR3 DNA sequence: TGTGCCAGCAGCGATACCCAACGGAACATTCAGTACTTC. The gene calls are TRBV11-3 and TRBJ2-4, with unresolved D. Trimming removed 5 bases from V and 7 bases from J, with 12 bases in between. CDR1 and CDR2 (germline): SGHNT, YENEEA. The CDR3 totals 13 residues. Full variable domain (rest looked up from reference TRBV11-3 and TRBJ2-4): EAGVVQSPRYKIIEKKQPVAFWCNPISGHNTLYWYLQNLGQGPELLIRYENEEAVDDSQLPKDRFSAERLKGVDSTLKIQPAELGDSAVYLCASSDTQRNIQYFGAGTRLSVL.

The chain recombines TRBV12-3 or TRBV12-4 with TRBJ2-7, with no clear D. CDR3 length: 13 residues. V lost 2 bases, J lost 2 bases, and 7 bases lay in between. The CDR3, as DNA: TGTGCCAGCAGTTTAAGTGCGGCCTACGAGCAGTACTTC. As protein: CASSLSAAYEQYF.

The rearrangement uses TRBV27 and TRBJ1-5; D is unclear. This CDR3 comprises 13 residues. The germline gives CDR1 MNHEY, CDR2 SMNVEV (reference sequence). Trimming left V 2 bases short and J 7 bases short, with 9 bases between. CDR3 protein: CASSLERAQPQHF. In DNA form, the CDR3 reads TGTGCCAGCAGTTTAGAGAGGGCCCAGCCCCAGCATTTT.

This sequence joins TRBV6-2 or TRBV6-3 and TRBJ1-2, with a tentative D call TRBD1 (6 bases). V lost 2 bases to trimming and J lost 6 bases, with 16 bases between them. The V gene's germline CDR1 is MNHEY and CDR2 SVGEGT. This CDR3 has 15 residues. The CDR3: CASSYGQGRYDGYTF. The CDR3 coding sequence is TGTGCCAGCAGTTACGGGCAGGGGAGGTACGATGGCTACACCTTC.

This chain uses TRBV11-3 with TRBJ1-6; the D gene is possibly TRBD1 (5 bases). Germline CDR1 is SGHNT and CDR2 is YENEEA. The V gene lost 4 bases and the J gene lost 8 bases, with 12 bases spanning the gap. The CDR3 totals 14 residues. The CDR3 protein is CASSSTGPDSPLHF. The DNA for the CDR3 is TGTGCCAGCAGCTCCACGGGGCCCGATTCACCCCTCCACTTT.

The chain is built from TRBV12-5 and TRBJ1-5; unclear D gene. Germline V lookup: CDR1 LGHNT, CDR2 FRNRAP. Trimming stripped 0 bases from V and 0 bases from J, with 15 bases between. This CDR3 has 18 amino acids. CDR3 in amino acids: CASGLVIWDSLSNQPQHF. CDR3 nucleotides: TGTGCTAGTGGTTTGGTTATTTGGGATTCACTTAGCAATCAGCCCCAGCATTTT.

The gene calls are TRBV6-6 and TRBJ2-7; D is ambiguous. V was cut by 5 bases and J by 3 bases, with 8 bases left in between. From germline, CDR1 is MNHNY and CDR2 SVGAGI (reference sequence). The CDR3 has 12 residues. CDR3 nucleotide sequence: TGTGCCAGCAGTAACGGCCTCTACGAGCAGTACTTC. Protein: CASSNGLYEQYF.

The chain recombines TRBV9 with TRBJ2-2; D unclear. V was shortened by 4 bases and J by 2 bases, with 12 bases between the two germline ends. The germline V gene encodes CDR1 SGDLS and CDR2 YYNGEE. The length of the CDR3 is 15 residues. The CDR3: CASSPRTVNTGELFF. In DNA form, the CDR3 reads TGTGCCAGCAGCCCTAGGACCGTCAACACCGGGGAGCTGTTTTTT.

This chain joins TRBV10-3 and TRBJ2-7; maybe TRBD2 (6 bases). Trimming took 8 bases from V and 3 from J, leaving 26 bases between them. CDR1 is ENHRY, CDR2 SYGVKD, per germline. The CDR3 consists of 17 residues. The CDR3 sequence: CAILRLDHRSRIYEQYF. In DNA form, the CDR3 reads TGTGCCATCCTTCGACTAGACCACCGATCGAGGATCTACGAGCAGTACTTC.

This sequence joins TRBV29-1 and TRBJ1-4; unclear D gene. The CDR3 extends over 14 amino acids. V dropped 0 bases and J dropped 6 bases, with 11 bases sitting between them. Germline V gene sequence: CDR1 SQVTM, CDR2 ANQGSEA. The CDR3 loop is CSVEDLKGDEKLFF. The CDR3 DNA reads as TGCAGCGTTGAAGATTTGAAGGGAGATGAAAAACTGTTTTTT.